These 12 T cell receptor beta chains came from one sample sequenced in a study of shared clonotypes between healthy human individuals. Assay used: immunoSEQ multiplex PCR; TCRdb lists only in-frame clones, some missing. The repertoire holds about 2.4 million clones, over 85% seen once, with about 0.39% in the top ten. Input material: naive CD4+ T cells from PBMCs. The subset: CD45RA+ positively selected. These receptors all stem from a young man in good health. Some clones in this sample may be carry-over from other donors' samples.

This chain joins TRBV6-1 and TRBJ2-7, with 7 positions matching TRBD2. Germline trimming cut 6 bases from V and 7 bases from J; bases unmatched to any gene: 9. Germline CDR1 is MNHNS and CDR2 is SASEGT. This CDR3 spans 13 amino acids. Written as DNA, the CDR3 is TGTGCCAGCAGGGGGGGAGGGTTTGGAGAGCAGTACTTC. Translating gives CASRGGGFGEQYF.

The V call is TRBV19, the J call TRBJ2-1, with 10 bases lining up with TRBD2. The V gene's germline CDR1 is LNHDA and CDR2 SQIVND (reference sequence). Germline trimming cut 5 bases from V and 4 bases from J; bases unmatched to any gene: 5. The CDR3 runs to 15 residues. CDR3 nucleotide sequence: TGTGCCAGTAGTCCGGTGACTAGCGGGTACAATGAGCAGTTCTTC. This encodes CASSPVTSGYNEQFF. The variable domain in full, completed from reference TRBV19 and TRBJ2-1, reads DGGITQSPKYLFRKEGQNVTLSCEQNLNHDAMYWYRQDPGQGLRLIYYSQIVNDFQKGDIAEGYSVSREKKESFPLTVTSAQKNPTAFYLCASSPVTSGYNEQFFGPGTRLTVL.

CDR3 bases: TGCGCCAGCAGCCCAAGGACAGGGTTCATCGGGGAGCTGTTTTTT. As protein: CASSPRTGFIGELFF. This sequence joins TRBV5-1 and TRBJ2-2; 8 bases line up with TRBD1. From germline, CDR1 is SGHRS and CDR2 YFSETQ. The V segment lost 4 bases and the J segment 7 bases; nucleotides outside the gene matches: 9. The CDR3 extends over 15 amino acids.

In regard to this clone: Other DNA sequences in this specimen translate into the identical CDR3. This rearrangement joins TRBV5-1 to TRBJ1-3, with D unclear. V was cut by 1 base and J by 4 bases, with 9 bases left in between. The V gene's germline CDR1 is SGHRS and CDR2 YFSETQ. The CDR3 extends over 14 amino acids. The CDR3 sequence: CASSLSGGGNTIYF. The CDR3 DNA sequence: TGCGCCAGCAGCTTGTCCGGAGGGGGAAACACCATATATTTT.

This rearrangement joins TRBV2 to TRBJ2-5, with TRBD2 as a possible D gene (6 bases). Germline-derived CDR1 and CDR2 are SNHLY and FYNNEI. V shed 6 bases and J shed 7 bases, with 18 bases lying between them. This CDR3 comprises 14 residues. The CDR3 DNA follows: TGTGCCAGCAGAAGCCGGGAGAGCGGTGGGACCCAGTACTTC. Its translation: CASRSRESGGTQYF.

CDR3 nucleotide sequence: TGTGCCTGGAGCATGGGGACTAGCGGAGGGGCAGATACGCAGTATTTT. Its protein is CAWSMGTSGGADTQYF. The chain is built from TRBV30 and TRBJ2-3, with 11 positions matching TRBD2. With 3 bases clipped from V and 4 bases from J, the junction kept 9 bases outside the gene matches. CDR3 length: 16 residues. The germline CDR1 and CDR2 sequences are GTSNPN and SVGIG (reference sequence).

V is TRBV6-6 and J is TRBJ2-5, with D maybe TRBD2 (5 bases). Deletions cut 0 bases from V and 3 bases from J, with 14 bases between. The CDR3 is 16 residues long. CDR1 is MNHNY and CDR2 is SVGAGI in the germline V gene (reference sequence). The CDR3 sequence is CASSYSIVTAEETQYF. In nucleotides, the CDR3 is TGTGCCAGCAGTTACTCGATAGTAACAGCGGAAGAGACCCAGTACTTC.

This sequence joins TRBV29-1 and TRBJ2-1; possible D gene TRBD2, 7 bases. The CDR3 spans 15 residues. Trimming removed 4 bases from V and 1 base from J, with 14 bases in between. Germline CDR1 and CDR2: SQVTM and ANQGSEA. This chain's CDR3 is CSVGGGGGSYNEQFF. CDR3 bases: TGCAGCGTTGGAGGGGGGGGAGGTTCCTACAATGAGCAGTTCTTC.

This clone was found a few times. The sample carries other DNA sequences with the same CDR3. The chain joins TRBV29-1 to TRBJ1-5, with 7 bases matching TRBD1. The CDR3 contains 12 residues. V was clipped by 5 bases and J by 7 bases; unmatched bases: 5. Germline V gives CDR1 SQVTM, CDR2 ANQGSEA. CDR3 loop: CSVRQGGQPQHF. CDR3 sequence (DNA): TGCAGCGTTCGACAGGGAGGACAGCCCCAGCATTTT.

The rearrangement joins TRBV10-1 to TRBJ2-7, with a weak D call TRBD2 (5 bases). Germline lookup yields CDR1 WNHNN and CDR2 SYGVQD (reference sequence). CDR3 size: 13 residues. V lost 6 bases and J 5 bases, leaving 14 bases between the germline ends. The CDR3 coding sequence is TGCGCCAGCAGCGGACCCCGGCGGGACGAGCAGTACTTC. Encoded protein: CASSGPRRDEQYF.

The sample holds a few counts of this clone. V usage is TRBV19 and J usage is TRBJ2-7, with D maybe TRBD2 (5 bases). Trimming took 10 bases from V and 2 from J, leaving 18 bases between them. CDR1 and CDR2 (germline): LNHDA, SQIVND (reference sequence). The CDR3 consists of 14 residues. CDR3 region: CAKRPLGVAYEQYF. In nucleotides, the CDR3 is TGTGCCAAAAGACCACTAGGAGTCGCCTACGAGCAGTACTTC.

The J gene is TRBJ2-1, the V gene TRBV11-1; 10 bases map to TRBD1. CDR1 SGHAT and CDR2 FQDESV come from the germline V gene (reference sequence). There are 16 residues in the CDR3. V trimming: 4 bases; J trimming: 2 bases; junction bases outside the gene matches: 5. CDR3 in amino acids: CASSSSGTGAYNEQFF. CDR3 sequence (DNA): TGTGCCAGCAGCTCCTCCGGGACAGGGGCCTACAATGAGCAGTTCTTC.